The 17 T cell receptor beta chains below come from one sample, sequenced in a study of patients and donors after allogeneic stem cell transplantation. TCRdb redid the calling of the RT-PCR reads with MiXCR, one entry per CDR3 protein. The sample includes around 200,000 distinct CDR3 sequences, less than 50% of them seen just once. Sequences were obtained from blood, either unsorted or a sorted T cell fraction (not recorded which). The origin of the receptors is a human donor who was either an allogeneic HSCT recipient or a stem cell or donor lymphocyte infusion donor (not recorded which). It is not recorded whose cells these are; they may come from a transplant donor.

This clonotype was found many times. The rearrangement uses TRBV19 and TRBJ1-5; 9 bases line up with TRBD1. The CDR3 has 17 residues. Germline V CDR1 and CDR2: LNHDA, SQIVND (reference sequence). V lost 3 bases and J lost 3; bases outside the gene matches: 9. Written as DNA, the CDR3 is TGTGCCAGTAGTATCTTTCCGGGACAGGGATTCAATCAGCCCCAGCATTTT. As protein: CASSIFPGQGFNQPQHF.

The J gene is TRBJ2-7, the V gene TRBV5-1; a weak D match, TRBD1 (6 bases). Germline V CDR1 and CDR2: SGHRS, YFSETQ. The length of the CDR3 is 16 residues. Trimming removed 0 bases from V and 3 bases from J, with 16 bases in between. The chain's CDR3 is CASSLAPQDRIYEQYF. In DNA form, the CDR3 reads TGCGCCAGCAGCTTGGCCCCACAGGACAGAATCTACGAGCAGTACTTC.

This clonotype was observed a few times. This chain links TRBV28 with TRBJ2-1; D is uncertain. With 2 bases removed from V and 5 bases from J, the gap between germline ends came to 10 bases. Germline V gives CDR1 MDHEN, CDR2 SYDVKM. The length of the CDR3 is 14 residues. CDR3 protein: CASSLKQSDNEQFF. In DNA, the CDR3 is TGTGCCAGCAGTTTAAAACAGAGTGACAATGAGCAGTTCTTC. The full variable domain, with the rest looked up from reference TRBV28 and TRBJ2-1, is DVKVTQSSRYLVKRTGEKVFLECVQDMDHENMFWYRQDPGLGLRLIYFSYDVKMKEKGDIPEGYSVSREKKERFSLILESASTNQTSMYLCASSLKQSDNEQFFGPGTRLTVL.

This clonotype was detected many times. The chain combines TRBV12-3 or TRBV12-4 with TRBJ1-6, with 7 positions matching TRBD1. The CDR3 totals 15 residues. Trimming at V came to 2 bases and at J to 9 bases, leaving 7 bases not matched to a gene. CDR3 sequence (DNA): TGTGCCAGCAGTTTAAAAACAGGGGCGACTTCACCCCTCCACTTT. Protein: CASSLKTGATSPLHF.

The V call is TRBV6-4, the J call TRBJ1-2; possible D gene TRBD1, 5 bases. Trimming removed 4 bases from V and 5 bases from J, with 17 bases in between. The CDR3 has 15 residues. Germline CDR1 reads MRHNA; CDR2 reads SNTAGT. The CDR3 region is CASSVRGDSFYGYTF. For the CDR3, the DNA is TGTGCCAGCAGTGTCCGGGGCGATTCCTTTTATGGCTACACCTTC.

The gene calls are TRBV4-3 and TRBJ2-7; D gene ambiguous. This CDR3 is built from 14 residues. V lost 0 bases and J lost 0, with 6 bases in between. Germline V gives CDR1 LGHNA, CDR2 YSLEER. The CDR3 loop reads CASSQETYSYEQYF. CDR3 coding DNA: TGCGCCAGCAGCCAAGAGACATACTCCTACGAGCAGTACTTC.

The chain recombines TRBV14 with TRBJ1-2; possibly TRBD1 for D (5 bases). The CDR3 length is 14 residues. CDR1 is SGHDN, CDR2 FVKESK, per germline. The germline V and J ends were trimmed by 1 base and 6 bases, with 12 bases remaining between them. The DNA of the CDR3 is TGTGCCAGCAGCCAAGGTGGCAGGGCCCATGGCTACACCTTC. It codes for CASSQGGRAHGYTF.

The chain carries TRBV20-1 and TRBJ1-1, with a possible D match to TRBD1 (6 bases). This CDR3 contains 13 residues. From germline, CDR1 is DFQATT and CDR2 SNEGSKA (reference sequence). Trimming removed 5 bases from V and 3 bases from J, with 13 bases in between. The chain's CDR3 is CSAGRQEYTEAFF. In DNA form, the CDR3 reads TGCAGTGCTGGAAGACAGGAGTACACTGAAGCTTTCTTT.

The V and J genes are TRBV5-4 and TRBJ2-3; a possible D gene is TRBD2 (6 bases). There are 16 residues in the CDR3. Per the germline V gene, CDR1 is SGHNT and CDR2 is YYREEE (reference sequence). The V end lost 0 bases, the J end lost 2 bases, and 13 bases lay between the germline ends. DNA for the CDR3: TGTGCCAGCAGCTTGGGTCCGGGGGACTCCACAGATACGCAGTATTTT. Encoded protein: CASSLGPGDSTDTQYF.

The rearrangement joins TRBV7-9 to TRBJ1-2; D unclear. The germline V and J ends were trimmed by 8 bases and 0 bases, with 19 bases remaining between them. CDR1 and CDR2 from the germline V gene are SEHNR and FQNEAQ (reference sequence). This CDR3 has 16 residues. CDR3 sequence (DNA): TGTGCCAGCCGGAGGTCGGTGGCCGGAGCTAACTATGGCTACACCTTC. It codes for CASRRSVAGANYGYTF.

This clonotype was recorded only once. The J gene is TRBJ1-1, the V gene TRBV18, with 8 bases lining up with TRBD1. Germline CDR1 is KGHSH and CDR2 is LQKENI. The ends lost 8 bases at V and 3 bases at J; junction bases unmatched: 2. The CDR3 is 12 amino acids. The CDR3 protein is CASATGDTEAFF. CDR3 coding DNA: TGTGCCAGCGCGACAGGGGACACTGAAGCTTTCTTT.

This clonotype was counted once. The genes are TRBV9 and TRBJ1-1; D is unclear. The germline V gene encodes CDR1 SGDLS and CDR2 YYNGEE. The CDR3 covers 15 residues. V was clipped by 0 bases and J by 3 bases, with 12 bases between them. The CDR3 nucleotides read TGTGCCAGCAGCGTAGCCGGGATTGCGGACACTGAAGCTTTCTTT. Translated: CASSVAGIADTEAFF.

The gene calls are TRBV5-1 and TRBJ1-5; no definite D call. Germline loops: CDR1 SGHRS, CDR2 YFSETQ. This CDR3 is 15 amino acids long. Deletions cut 1 base from V and 4 bases from J, with 12 bases between. Here the CDR3 reads CASSLTPGGNQPQHF. The CDR3 DNA follows: TGCGCCAGCAGCTTGACGCCTGGAGGAAATCAGCCCCAGCATTTT.

This chain links TRBV28 with TRBJ1-2; 8 bases fit TRBD1. Germline assignment: CDR1 MDHEN and CDR2 SYDVKM. The CDR3 loop spans 14 amino acids. J gave up 5 bases and V 5 bases, and 7 bases lay outside the gene matches. The CDR3 bases are TGTGCCAGCAGTCCCCGGACAGGGCCTTATGGCTACACCTTC. It yields the protein CASSPRTGPYGYTF.

The chain employs TRBV19 and TRBJ1-5, with a weak D call TRBD1 (5 bases). CDR3 length: 13 amino acids. The germline V and J ends were trimmed by 7 bases and 6 bases, with 13 bases remaining between them. CDR1 is LNHDA, CDR2 SQIVND, per germline (reference sequence). The CDR3 bases are TGTGCCAGTAAAAGGGGATGGATTCAGCCCCAGCATTTT. Residues: CASKRGWIQPQHF.

This clonotype came up once. The genes are TRBV5-1 and TRBJ1-1; the D gene is possibly TRBD1 (5 bases). CDR1 is SGHRS and CDR2 is YFSETQ in the germline V gene. The CDR3 is 16 residues long. With 2 bases removed from V and 5 bases from J, the gap between germline ends came to 19 bases. The CDR3 loop is CASSFGQGSLGTEAFF. The CDR3, as DNA: TGCGCCAGCAGCTTCGGGCAGGGTAGCCTGGGTACTGAAGCTTTCTTT.

The chain uses TRBV7-9 and TRBJ1-1, with 7 positions matching TRBD1. Germline lookup yields CDR1 SEHNR and CDR2 FQNEAQ (reference sequence). Trimming cost V 10 bases and J 0 bases; bases outside gene matches: 2. The length of the CDR3 is 12 residues. This CDR3 is CATDRMNTEAFF. The CDR3 DNA is TGTGCCACGGACAGGATGAACACTGAAGCTTTCTTT.